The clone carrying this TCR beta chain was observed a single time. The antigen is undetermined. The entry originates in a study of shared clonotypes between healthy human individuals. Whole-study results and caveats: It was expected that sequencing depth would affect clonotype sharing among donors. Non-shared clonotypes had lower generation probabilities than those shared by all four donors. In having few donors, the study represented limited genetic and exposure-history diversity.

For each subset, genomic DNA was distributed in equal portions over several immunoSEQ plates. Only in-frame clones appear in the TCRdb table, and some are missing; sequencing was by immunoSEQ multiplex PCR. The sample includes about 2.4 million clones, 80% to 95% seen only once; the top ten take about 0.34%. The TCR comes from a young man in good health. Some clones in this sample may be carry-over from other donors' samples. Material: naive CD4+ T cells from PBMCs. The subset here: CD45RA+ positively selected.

In DNA form, the CDR3 reads TGTGCCAGCAGCCGAGGTAGCCACAATGAGCAGTTCTTC. It codes for CASSRGSHNEQFF. V and J are TRBV7-3 and TRBJ2-1; D call uncertain. The CDR3 contains 13 residues. Germline V gene lookup returns CDR1 SGHTA and CDR2 FQGTGA. V was trimmed by 5 bases and J by 5 bases, leaving 10 bases between them. The full variable domain, rest sourced from reference TRBV7-3 and TRBJ2-1, is GAGVSQTPSNKVTEKGKYVELRCDPISGHTALYWYRQSLGQGPEFLIYFQGTGAADDSGLPNDRFFAVRPEGSVSTLKIQRTERGDSAVYLCASSRGSHNEQFFGPGTRLTVL.